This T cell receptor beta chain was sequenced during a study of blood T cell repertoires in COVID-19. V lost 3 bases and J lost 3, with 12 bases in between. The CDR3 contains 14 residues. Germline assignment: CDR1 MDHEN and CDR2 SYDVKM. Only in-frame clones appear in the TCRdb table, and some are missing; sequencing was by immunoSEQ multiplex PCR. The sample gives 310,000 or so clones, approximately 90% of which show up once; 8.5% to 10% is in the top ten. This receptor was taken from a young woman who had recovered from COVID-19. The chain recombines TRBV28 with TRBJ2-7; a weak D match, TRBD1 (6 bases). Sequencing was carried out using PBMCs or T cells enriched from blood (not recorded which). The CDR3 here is CASSLVGQNYEQYF. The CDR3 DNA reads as TGTGCCAGCAGTTTGGTGGGACAAAACTACGAGCAGTACTTC.